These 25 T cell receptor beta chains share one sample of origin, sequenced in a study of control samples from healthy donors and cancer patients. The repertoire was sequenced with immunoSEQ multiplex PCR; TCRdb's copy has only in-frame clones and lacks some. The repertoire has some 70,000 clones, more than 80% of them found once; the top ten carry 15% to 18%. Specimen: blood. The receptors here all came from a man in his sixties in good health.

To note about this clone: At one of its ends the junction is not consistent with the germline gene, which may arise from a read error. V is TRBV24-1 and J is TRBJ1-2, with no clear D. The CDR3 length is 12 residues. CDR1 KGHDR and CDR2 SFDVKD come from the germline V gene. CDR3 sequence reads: CATSDRREGCTF. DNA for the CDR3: TGTGCCACCAGTGATAGGAGGGAAGGCTGCACCTTC.

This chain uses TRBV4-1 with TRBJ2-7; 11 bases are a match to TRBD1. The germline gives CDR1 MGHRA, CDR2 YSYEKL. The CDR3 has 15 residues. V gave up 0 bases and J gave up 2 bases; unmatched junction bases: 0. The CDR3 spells CASSQEGQGAYEQYF. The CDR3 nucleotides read TGCGCCAGCAGCCAAGAGGGACAGGGGGCCTACGAGCAGTACTTC.

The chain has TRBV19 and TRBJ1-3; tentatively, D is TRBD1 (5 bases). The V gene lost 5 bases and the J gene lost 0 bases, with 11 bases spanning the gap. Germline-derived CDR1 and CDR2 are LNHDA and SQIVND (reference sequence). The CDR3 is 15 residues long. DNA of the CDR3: TGTGCCAGTAGTCAGACAGCTGTCTCTGGAAACACCATATATTTT. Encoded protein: CASSQTAVSGNTIYF.

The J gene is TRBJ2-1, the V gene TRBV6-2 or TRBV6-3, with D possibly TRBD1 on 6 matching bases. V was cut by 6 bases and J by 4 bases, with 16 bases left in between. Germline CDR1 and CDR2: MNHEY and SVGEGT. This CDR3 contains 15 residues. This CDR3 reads CASSSGVKVYNEQFF. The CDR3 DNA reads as TGTGCCAGCAGCTCAGGGGTGAAGGTATACAATGAGCAGTTCTTC.

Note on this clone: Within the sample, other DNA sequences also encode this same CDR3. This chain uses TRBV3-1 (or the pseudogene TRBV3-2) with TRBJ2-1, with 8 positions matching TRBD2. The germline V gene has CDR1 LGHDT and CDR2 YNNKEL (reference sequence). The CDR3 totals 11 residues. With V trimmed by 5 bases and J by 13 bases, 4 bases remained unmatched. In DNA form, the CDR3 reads TGTGCCAGCAGCGGGACTAGTGAACAGTTCTTC. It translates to CASSGTSEQFF.

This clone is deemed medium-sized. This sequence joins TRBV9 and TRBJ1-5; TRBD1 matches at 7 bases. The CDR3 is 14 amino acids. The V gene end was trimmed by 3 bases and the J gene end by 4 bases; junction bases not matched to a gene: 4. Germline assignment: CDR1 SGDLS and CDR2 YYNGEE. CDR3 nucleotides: TGTGCCAGCAGCGCGGCAGGGGGTAATCAGCCCCAGCATTTT. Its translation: CASSAAGGNQPQHF.

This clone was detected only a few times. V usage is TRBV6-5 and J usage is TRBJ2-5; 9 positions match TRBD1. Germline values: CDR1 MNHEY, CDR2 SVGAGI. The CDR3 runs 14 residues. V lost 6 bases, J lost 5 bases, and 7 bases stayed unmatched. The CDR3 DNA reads TGTGCCAGCAGGAAGGGACAGGGCCGGGAGACCCAGTACTTC. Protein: CASRKGQGRETQYF.

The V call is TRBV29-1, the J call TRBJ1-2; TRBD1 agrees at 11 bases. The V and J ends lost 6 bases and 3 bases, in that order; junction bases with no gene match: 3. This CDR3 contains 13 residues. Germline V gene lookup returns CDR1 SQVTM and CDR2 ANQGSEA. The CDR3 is CSVRTGGDYGYTF. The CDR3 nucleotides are TGCAGCGTCAGGACAGGGGGCGACTATGGCTACACCTTC.

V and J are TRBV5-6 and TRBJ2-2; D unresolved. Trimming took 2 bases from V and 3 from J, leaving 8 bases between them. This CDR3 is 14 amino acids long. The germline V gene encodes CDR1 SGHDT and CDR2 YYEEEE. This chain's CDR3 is CASSLRLHTGELFF. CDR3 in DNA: TGTGCCAGCAGCTTACGGCTGCACACCGGGGAGCTGTTTTTT.

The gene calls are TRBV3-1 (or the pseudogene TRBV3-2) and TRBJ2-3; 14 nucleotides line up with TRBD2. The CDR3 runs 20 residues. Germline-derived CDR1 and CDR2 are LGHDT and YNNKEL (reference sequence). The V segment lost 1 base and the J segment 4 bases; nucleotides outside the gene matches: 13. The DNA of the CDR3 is TGTGCCAGCAGCCAAGTTCCTCCGGGACTAGCGGGAGACTACGCAGATACGCAGTATTTT. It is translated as CASSQVPPGLAGDYADTQYF.

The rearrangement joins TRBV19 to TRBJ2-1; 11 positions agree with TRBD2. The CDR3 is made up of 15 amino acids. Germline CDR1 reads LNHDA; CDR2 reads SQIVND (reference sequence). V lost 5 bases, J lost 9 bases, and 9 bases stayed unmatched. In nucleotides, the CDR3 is TGTGCCAGTAGTCCCCGGACTAGCGGGCTCGGTGAGCAGTTCTTC. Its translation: CASSPRTSGLGEQFF.

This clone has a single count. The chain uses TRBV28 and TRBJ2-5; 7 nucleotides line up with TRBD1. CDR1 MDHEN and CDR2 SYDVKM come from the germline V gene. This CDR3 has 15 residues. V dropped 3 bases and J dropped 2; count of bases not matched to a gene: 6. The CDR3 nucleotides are TGTGCCAGCAGTTTCTCCAGGGGGTTGCAAGAGACCCAGTACTTC. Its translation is CASSFSRGLQETQYF. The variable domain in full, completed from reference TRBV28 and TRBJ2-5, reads DVKVTQSSRYLVKRTGEKVFLECVQDMDHENMFWYRQDPGLGLRLIYFSYDVKMKEKGDIPEGYSVSREKKERFSLILESASTNQTSMYLCASSFSRGLQETQYFGPGTRLLVL.

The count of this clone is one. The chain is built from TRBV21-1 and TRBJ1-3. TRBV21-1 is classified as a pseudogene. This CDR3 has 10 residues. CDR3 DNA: TGTGCCAGCATGGGGGTTCCCATATATTTT. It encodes CASMGVPIYF.

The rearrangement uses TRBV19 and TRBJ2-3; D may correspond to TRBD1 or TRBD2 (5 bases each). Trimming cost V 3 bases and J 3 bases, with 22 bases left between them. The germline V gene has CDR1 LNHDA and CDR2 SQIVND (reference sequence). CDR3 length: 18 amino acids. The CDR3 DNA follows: TGTGCCAGTAGTATTGACACTAGAAGGGGAAGAGTGACAGATACGCAGTATTTT. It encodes CASSIDTRRGRVTDTQYF.

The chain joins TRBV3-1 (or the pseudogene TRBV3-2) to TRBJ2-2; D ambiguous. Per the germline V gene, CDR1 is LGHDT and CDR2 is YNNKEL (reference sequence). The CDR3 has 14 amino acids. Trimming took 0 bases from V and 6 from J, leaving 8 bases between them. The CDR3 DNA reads TGTGCCAGCAGCCAAGATGTACCCCCCGGGGAGCTGTTTTTT. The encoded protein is CASSQDVPPGELFF.

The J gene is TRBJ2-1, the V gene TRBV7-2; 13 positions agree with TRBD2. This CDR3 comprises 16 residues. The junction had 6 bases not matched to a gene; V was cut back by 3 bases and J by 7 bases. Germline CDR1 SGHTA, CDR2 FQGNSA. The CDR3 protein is CASSFGLAGAENEQFF. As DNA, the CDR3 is TGTGCCAGCAGCTTCGGACTAGCGGGAGCGGAAAATGAGCAGTTCTTC.

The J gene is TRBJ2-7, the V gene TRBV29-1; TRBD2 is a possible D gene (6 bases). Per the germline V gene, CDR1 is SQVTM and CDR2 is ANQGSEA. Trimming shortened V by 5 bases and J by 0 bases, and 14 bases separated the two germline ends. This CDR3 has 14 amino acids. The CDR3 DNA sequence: TGCAGCGTTCTGGCGGGGCAGGCCTCCTACGAGCAGTACTTC. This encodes CSVLAGQASYEQYF.

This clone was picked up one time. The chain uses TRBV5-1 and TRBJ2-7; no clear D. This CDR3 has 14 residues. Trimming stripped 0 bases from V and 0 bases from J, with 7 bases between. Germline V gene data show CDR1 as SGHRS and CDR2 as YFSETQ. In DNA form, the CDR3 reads TGCGCCAGCAGCTTGGCGGCAGCCTCCTACGAGCAGTACTTC. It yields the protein CASSLAAASYEQYF.

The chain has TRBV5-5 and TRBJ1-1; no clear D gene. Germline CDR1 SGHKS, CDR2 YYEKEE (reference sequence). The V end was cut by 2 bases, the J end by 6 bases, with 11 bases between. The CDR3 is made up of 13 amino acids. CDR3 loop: CASSFTGYAEAFF. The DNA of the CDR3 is TGTGCCAGCAGCTTCACTGGGTACGCTGAAGCTTTCTTT.

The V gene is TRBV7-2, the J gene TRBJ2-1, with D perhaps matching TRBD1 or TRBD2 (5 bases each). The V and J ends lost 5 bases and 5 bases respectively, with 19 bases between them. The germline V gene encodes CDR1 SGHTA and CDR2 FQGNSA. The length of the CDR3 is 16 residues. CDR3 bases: TGTGCCAGCAGCCCCCAATCCCCCGGGGCCAACAATGAGCAGTTCTTC. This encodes CASSPQSPGANNEQFF.

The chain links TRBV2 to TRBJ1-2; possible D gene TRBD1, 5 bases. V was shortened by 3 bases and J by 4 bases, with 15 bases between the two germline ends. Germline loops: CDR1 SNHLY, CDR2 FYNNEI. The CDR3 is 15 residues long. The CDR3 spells CASSENRGSGYGYTF. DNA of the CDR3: TGTGCCAGCAGTGAGAATAGGGGTAGTGGCTATGGCTACACCTTC. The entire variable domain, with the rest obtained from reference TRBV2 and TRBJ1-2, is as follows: EPEVTQTPSHQVTQMGQEVILRCVPISNHLYFYWYRQILGQKVEFLVSFYNNEISEKSEIFDDQFSVERPDGSNFTLKIRSTKLEDSAMYFCASSENRGSGYGYTFGSGTRLTVV.

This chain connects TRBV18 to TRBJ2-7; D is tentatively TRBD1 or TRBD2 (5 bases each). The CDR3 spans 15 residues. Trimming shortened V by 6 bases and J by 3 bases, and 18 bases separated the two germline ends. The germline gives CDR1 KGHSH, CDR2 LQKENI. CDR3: CASSTVGTRGYEQYF. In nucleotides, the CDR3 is TGTGCCAGCTCCACCGTGGGGACGAGGGGCTACGAGCAGTACTTC.

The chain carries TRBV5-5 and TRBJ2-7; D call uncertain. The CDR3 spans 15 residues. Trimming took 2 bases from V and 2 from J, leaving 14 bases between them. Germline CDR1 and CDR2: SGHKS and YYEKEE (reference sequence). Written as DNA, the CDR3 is TGTGCCAGCAGCTTTTCGGTGGCGGAAGCCTACGAGCAGTACTTC. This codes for CASSFSVAEAYEQYF. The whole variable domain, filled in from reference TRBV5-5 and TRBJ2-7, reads DAGVTQSPTHLIKTRGQQVTLRCSPISGHKSVSWYQQVLGQGPQFIFQYYEKEERGRGNFPDRFSARQFPNYSSELNVNALLLGDSALYLCASSFSVAEAYEQYFGPGTRLTVT.

The CDR3 here is CASSYFPEDTQYF. The CDR3, as DNA: TGTGCCAGCAGTTATTTCCCCGAAGATACGCAGTATTTT. The chain is built from TRBV6-5 and TRBJ2-3, with D uncertain. Trimming left V 3 bases short and J 5 bases short, with 9 bases between. The CDR3 runs to 13 residues. From germline, CDR1 is MNHEY and CDR2 SVGAGI.

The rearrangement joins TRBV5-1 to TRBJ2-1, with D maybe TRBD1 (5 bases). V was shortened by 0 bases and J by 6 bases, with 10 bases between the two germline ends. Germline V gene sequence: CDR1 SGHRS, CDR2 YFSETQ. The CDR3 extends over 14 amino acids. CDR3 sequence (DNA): TGCGCCAGCAGCTTGGTTGGACAACCCAATGAGCAGTTCTTC. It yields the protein CASSLVGQPNEQFF.